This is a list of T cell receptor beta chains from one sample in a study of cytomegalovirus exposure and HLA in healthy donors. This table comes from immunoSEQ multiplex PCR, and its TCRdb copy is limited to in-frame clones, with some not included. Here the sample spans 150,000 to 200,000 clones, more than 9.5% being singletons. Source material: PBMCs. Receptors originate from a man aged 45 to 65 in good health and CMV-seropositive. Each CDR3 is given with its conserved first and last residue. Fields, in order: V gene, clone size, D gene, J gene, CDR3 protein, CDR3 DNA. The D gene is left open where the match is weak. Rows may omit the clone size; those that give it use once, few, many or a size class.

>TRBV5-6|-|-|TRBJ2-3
CASSSVRVDTQYF
TGTGCCAGCAGCTCGGTCCGGGTAGATACGCAGTATTTT
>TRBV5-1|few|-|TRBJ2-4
CASSDKTGLSGGIQYF
TGCGCCAGCAGCGACAAAACGGGACTCTCAGGGGGCATTCAGTACTTC
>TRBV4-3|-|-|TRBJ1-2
CASSQEGGGMGWDYGYTF
TGCGCCAGCAGCCAAGAGGGGGGGGGCATGGGGTGGGACTATGGCTACACCTTC
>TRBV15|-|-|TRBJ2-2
CATSRDKQGDTGELFF
TGTGCCACCAGCAGAGATAAACAGGGCGACACCGGGGAGCTGTTTTTT
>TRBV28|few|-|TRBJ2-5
CASTGGSRTQYF
TGTGCCAGCACTGGGGGGAGTAGGACCCAGTACTTC
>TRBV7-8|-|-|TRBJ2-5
CASSLGGGRVLQETQYF
TGTGCCAGCAGCTTAGGGGGGGGGCGGGTCTTACAAGAGACCCAGTACTTC
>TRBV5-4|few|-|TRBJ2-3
CASSFPPGGRTDTQYF
TGTGCCAGCAGCTTTCCCCCCGGGGGAAGGACAGATACGCAGTATTTT
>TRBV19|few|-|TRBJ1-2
CASRQGLNYGYTF
TGTGCCAGTAGACAGGGCTTAAACTATGGCTACACCTTC
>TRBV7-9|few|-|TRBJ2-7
CASSLAYSHEQYF
TGTGCCAGCAGCTTAGCGTATAGTCACGAGCAGTACTTC
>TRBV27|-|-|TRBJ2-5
CASSFGGGGRETQYF
TGTGCCAGCAGTTTTGGAGGGGGGGGGCGAGAGACCCAGTACTTC
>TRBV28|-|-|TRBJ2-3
CASRTVKPDTQYF
TGTGCCAGCAGGACAGTGAAGCCAGATACGCAGTATTTT
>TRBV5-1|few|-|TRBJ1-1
CASKEQPNTEAFF
TGCGCCAGCAAGGAGCAACCAAACACTGAAGCTTTCTTT
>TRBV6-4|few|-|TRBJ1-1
CASSDSSRGTEAFF
TGTGCCAGCAGTGACTCGAGCAGGGGCACTGAAGCTTTCTTT
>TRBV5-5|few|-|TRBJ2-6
CASSLYSGANVLTF
TGTGCCAGCAGCTTGTACTCTGGGGCCAACGTCCTGACTTTC
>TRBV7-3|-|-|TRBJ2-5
CASSLRSGWRETQYF
TGTGCCAGCAGCTTAAGATCCGGGTGGAGGGAGACCCAGTACTTC
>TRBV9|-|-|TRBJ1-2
CASSVGGGAGYTF
TGTGCCAGCAGCGTAGGTGGGGGGGCTGGCTACACCTTC
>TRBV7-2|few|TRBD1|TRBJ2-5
CASSFEGQGQQTQYF
TGTGCCAGCAGCTTCGAAGGACAGGGCCAACAGACCCAGTACTTC
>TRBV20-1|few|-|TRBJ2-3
CSAIVREQYF
TGCAGTGCCATTGTTCGAGAGCAGTATTTT
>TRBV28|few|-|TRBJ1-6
CASSLNTRGNSPLHF
TGTGCCAGCAGTCTTAATACAAGGGGCAATTCACCCCTCCACTTT
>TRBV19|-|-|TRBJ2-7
CASQAVSSYEQYF
TGTGCCAGTCAGGCAGTAAGCTCCTACGAGCAGTACTTC
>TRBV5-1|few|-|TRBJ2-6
CASSLDADSGANVLTF
TGCGCCAGCAGCTTAGATGCAGACTCTGGGGCCAACGTCCTGACTTTC
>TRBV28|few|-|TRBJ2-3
CASSTSARTDTQYF
TGTGCCAGCAGTACCTCTGCGCGCACAGATACGCAGTATTTT
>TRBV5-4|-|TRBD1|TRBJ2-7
CASTDRGAGGSYEQYF
TGTGCCAGCACGGACAGGGGCGCTGGTGGTTCCTACGAGCAGTACTTC
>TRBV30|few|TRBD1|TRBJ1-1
CAWSGQGNTEAFF
TGTGCCTGGAGCGGACAGGGGAACACTGAAGCTTTCTTT
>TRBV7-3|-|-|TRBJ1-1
CASSVTVSTEAFF
TGTGCCAGCAGCGTGACAGTCTCCACTGAAGCTTTCTTT
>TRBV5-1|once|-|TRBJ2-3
CASSLVLTDTQYF
TGCGCCAGCAGCTTGGTTCTAACAGATACGCAGTATTTT
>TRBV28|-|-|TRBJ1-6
CASSFQGYSSPLHF
TGTGCCAGCAGTTTTCAGGGTTATAGTTCACCCCTCCACTTT
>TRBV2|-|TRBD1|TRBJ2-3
CASSRDRGADTQYF
TGTGCCAGCAGCCGGGACAGGGGCGCAGATACGCAGTATTTT
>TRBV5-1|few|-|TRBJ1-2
CASSFRQVRIDNGYTF
TGCGCCAGCAGCTTTAGACAGGTGAGGATTGACAATGGCTACACCTTC
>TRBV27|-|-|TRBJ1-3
CASSPGTVGNTIYF
TGTGCCAGCAGTCCCGGGACTGTTGGAAACACCATATATTTT
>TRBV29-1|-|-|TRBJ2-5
CSGGELQETQYF
TGCAGCGGGGGCGAGCTCCAAGAGACCCAGTACTTC
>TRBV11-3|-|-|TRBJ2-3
CASSPLGTSTDTQYF
TGTGCCAGCAGCCCCTTAGGGACAAGCACAGATACGCAGTATTTT
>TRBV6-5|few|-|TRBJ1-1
CASSYAEGVNTEAFF
TGTGCCAGCAGTTACGCGGAGGGAGTGAACACTGAAGCTTTCTTT
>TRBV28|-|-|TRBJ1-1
CASIGLSPSTEAFF
TGTGCCAGCATAGGACTCTCGCCGAGCACTGAAGCTTTCTTT
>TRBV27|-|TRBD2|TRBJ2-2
CASSKKRGGLTGELFF
TGTGCCAGCAGCAAGAAGCGGGGTGGTTTGACCGGGGAGCTGTTTTTT
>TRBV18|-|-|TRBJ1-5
CASSPTGSSNQPQHF
TGTGCCAGCTCACCTACCGGGTCTAGCAATCAGCCCCAGCATTTT
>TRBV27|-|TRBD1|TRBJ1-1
CASTDRGPTEAFF
TGTGCCAGCACCGACAGGGGTCCCACTGAAGCTTTCTTT
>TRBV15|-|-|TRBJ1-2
CATSRTTRDKRSNYGYTF
TGTGCCACCAGCAGAACCACGAGGGATAAGAGGTCCAACTATGGCTACACCTTC
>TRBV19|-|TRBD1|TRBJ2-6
CASSKGQGASGANVLTF
TGTGCCAGTAGTAAGGGACAGGGGGCATCTGGGGCCAACGTCCTGACTTTC
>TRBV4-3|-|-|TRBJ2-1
CASSQVAYSYNEQFF
TGCGCCAGCAGCCAAGTAGCGTACTCCTACAATGAGCAGTTCTTC
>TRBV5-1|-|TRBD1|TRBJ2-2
CASSLDGTGIGELFF
TGCGCCAGCAGCTTGGACGGGACAGGGATCGGGGAGCTGTTTTTT
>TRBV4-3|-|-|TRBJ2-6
CASGQFLSGAGANVLTF
TGCGCCAGCGGCCAATTCCTCTCGGGGGCTGGGGCCAACGTCCTGACTTTC
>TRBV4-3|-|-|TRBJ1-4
CASSQETANEKLFF
TGCGCCAGCAGCCAAGAGACAGCTAATGAAAAACTGTTTTTT
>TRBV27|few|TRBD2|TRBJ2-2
CASSRSGGRNTGELFF
TGTGCCAGTTCCAGGAGCGGGGGCCGAAACACCGGGGAGCTGTTTTTT
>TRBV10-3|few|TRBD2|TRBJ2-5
CAISTLAGGQETQYF
TGTGCCATCAGTACACTAGCGGGGGGTCAAGAGACCCAGTACTTC
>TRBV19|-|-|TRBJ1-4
CASSIEGRAIEKLFF
TGTGCCAGTAGTATAGAAGGCAGGGCGATAGAAAAACTGTTTTTT
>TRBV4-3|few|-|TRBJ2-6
CASSQDRAGSGANVLTF
TGCGCCAGCAGCCAAGATCGGGCGGGCTCTGGGGCCAACGTCCTGACTTTC
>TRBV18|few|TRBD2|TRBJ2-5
CASFSVGLAAQETQYF
TGTGCCAGCTTCTCAGTGGGACTAGCGGCTCAAGAGACCCAGTACTTC